This TCR beta chain originates from a study of T cell changes during pregnancy in multiple sclerosis. Germline V CDR1 and CDR2: MDHEN, SYDVKM. This CDR3 spans 20 amino acids. V was pared by 1 base and J by 3 bases, with 13 bases of the junction left unmatched. The method was immunoSEQ multiplex PCR; TCRdb's version includes in-frame clones alone and lacks a portion of them. This sample has about 59,000 clones, with about 94% found just once. The clonotype originates from a female donor in good health, enrolled as a control in a pregnancy study. This chain joins TRBV28 and TRBJ2-7, with 15 bases aligning to TRBD2. The starting material was peripheral blood, obtained in the third trimester of pregnancy. The chain's CDR3 is CASSLSGLAGGPGIIYEQYF. The CDR3 bases are TGTGCCAGCAGTTTATCGGGACTAGCGGGAGGCCCCGGAATAATCTACGAGCAGTACTTC.